This entry lists 18 T cell receptor beta chains sequenced from one sample in a study of blood T cells in healthy people across ages. A J-beta primer mix and a sample-barcoded 5' primer were used in a second PCR of roughly 7 to 12 cycles. TCRdb analysed the 5' RACE reads with MiXCR anew, one entry per CDR3 protein. This table holds some 550,000 distinct CDR3 sequences, less than 60% found once. Sequenced: blood. The receptors shown here come from a man older than 75 in good health.

This clonotype appeared many times. This sequence joins TRBV12-3 or TRBV12-4 and TRBJ1-2; 7 bases align to TRBD1. V trimming: 6 bases; J trimming: 8 bases; junction bases outside the gene matches: 9. The CDR3 runs to 13 residues. This CDR3 is CASSGTDRGGYTF. The DNA for the CDR3 is TGTGCCAGCAGCGGGACAGACCGGGGAGGCTACACCTTC.

The CDR3 spells CASTNTPRRDYGYTF. The CDR3 bases are TGTGCCAGTACCAATACTCCCCGGAGAGACTATGGCTACACCTTC. J is TRBJ1-2 and V is TRBV19; D uncertain. This CDR3 contains 15 residues. Trimming shortened V by 7 bases and J by 3 bases, and 18 bases separated the two germline ends. Germline lookup yields CDR1 LNHDA and CDR2 SQIVND (reference sequence).

This clonotype was seen many times. The gene calls are TRBV6-6 and TRBJ1-6; D uncertain. The CDR3 consists of 13 residues. The germline V gene encodes CDR1 MNHNY and CDR2 SVGAGI (reference sequence). V lost 7 bases and J 5 bases, leaving 9 bases between the germline ends. CDR3 DNA sequence: TGTGCCAGCAAGGCAGCCGATAATTCACCCCTCCACTTT. Translation: CASKAADNSPLHF.

This clonotype was counted between two and nine times. This chain uses TRBV7-9 with TRBJ2-5, with D perhaps TRBD1 or TRBD2 (5 bases each). V lost 3 bases to trimming and J lost 5 bases, with 13 bases between them. The CDR3 spans 14 residues. CDR1 is SEHNR and CDR2 is FQNEAQ in the germline V gene (reference sequence). The CDR3 loop is CASSLGRGTETQYF. CDR3 sequence (DNA): TGTGCCAGCAGCTTGGGGCGAGGGACCGAGACCCAGTACTTC.

This clonotype was counted a few times. The V gene is TRBV10-3, the J gene TRBJ2-1, with 8 bases matching TRBD1. Losses at the gene ends were 7 bases for V and 4 bases for J; bases not matched to a gene: 6. Germline CDR1 is ENHRY and CDR2 is SYGVKD. The CDR3 contains 14 residues. CDR3 in DNA: TGTGCCATCACTTCGGACAGGGAATACAATGAGCAGTTCTTC. Translation gives CAITSDREYNEQFF.

The rearrangement links TRBV6-2 or TRBV6-3 to TRBJ1-6; D is unclear. Germline CDR1 reads MNHEY; CDR2 reads SVGEGT. V was pared by 2 bases and J by 10 bases, with 9 bases between. There are 13 residues in the CDR3. CDR3: CASSYDRSSPLHF. The CDR3 DNA reads TGTGCCAGCAGTTACGACCGATCCTCACCCCTCCACTTT.

This clonotype came up a few times. V usage is TRBV7-9 and J usage is TRBJ2-3; 14 bases map to TRBD2. This CDR3 has 18 residues. Germline-derived CDR1 and CDR2 are SEHNR and FQNEAQ (reference sequence). V lost 5 bases and J lost 0; bases outside the gene matches: 7. Written as DNA, the CDR3 is TGTGCCAGCAGCCCCGGGACTAGCGGGAGTGTAAGCACAGATACGCAGTATTTT. This gives the protein CASSPGTSGSVSTDTQYF. Drawing the rest from reference TRBV7-9 and TRBJ2-3, the complete variable domain is DTGVSQNPRHKITKRGQNVTFRCDPISEHNRLYWYRQTLGQGPEFLTYFQNEAQLEKSRLLSDRFSAERPKGSFSTLEIQRTEQGDSAMYLCASSPGTSGSVSTDTQYFGPGTRLTVL.

Regarding this clonotype: A much larger clone lies a single base off, so this may be a read error. The V gene is TRBV6-5, the J gene TRBJ1-2; 8 nucleotides align to TRBD1. The CDR3 is made up of 14 amino acids. Germline V lookup: CDR1 MNHEY, CDR2 SVGAGI. CDR3 in DNA: TGTACCAGCAGCCCGGACAGGGTTGACTATGGCTACACCTTC. Its protein product is CTSSPDRVDYGYTF.

CDR3 loop: CATTQERGQETQYF. The CDR3 bases are TGTGCCACCACCCAGGAGCGGGGCCAAGAGACCCAGTACTTC. This chain joins TRBV15 and TRBJ2-5, with 7 positions matching TRBD2. In germline, CDR1 is LNHNV, CDR2 YYDKDF (reference sequence). V was pared by 7 bases and J by 1 base, with 6 bases of the junction left unmatched. This CDR3 spans 14 amino acids.

V gene TRBV2 combines with J gene TRBJ2-5; TRBD1 matches at 8 bases. V shed 6 bases, J shed 2 bases, and the junction held 8 bases outside the gene matches. There are 15 residues in the CDR3. Germline-derived CDR1 and CDR2 are SNHLY and FYNNEI. The DNA of the CDR3 is TGTGCCAGCAGCCACCCCGGGACAGGACAAGAGACCCAGTACTTC. This encodes CASSHPGTGQETQYF. The full variable domain, with the rest looked up from reference TRBV2 and TRBJ2-5, is EPEVTQTPSHQVTQMGQEVILRCVPISNHLYFYWYRQILGQKVEFLVSFYNNEISEKSEIFDDQFSVERPDGSNFTLKIRSTKLEDSAMYFCASSHPGTGQETQYFGPGTRLLVL.

CDR3 bases: TGTGCCAGCAGTTTGGCGGCGGCCGGGGAGCTGTTTTTT. It yields the protein CASSLAAAGELFF. J is TRBJ2-2 and V is TRBV12-3 or TRBV12-4; D not certain. CDR3 length equals 13 residues. Trimming shortened V by 3 bases and J by 6 bases, and 8 bases separated the two germline ends.

The rearrangement joins TRBV7-2 to TRBJ1-5, with 7 bases matching TRBD1. With 5 bases clipped from V and 0 bases from J, the junction kept 4 bases outside the gene matches. The CDR3 covers 15 residues. Germline V gene data show CDR1 as SGHTA and CDR2 as FQGNSA. CDR3 protein: CASSPTGVSNQPQHF. CDR3 DNA: TGTGCCAGCAGCCCTACAGGGGTTAGCAATCAGCCCCAGCATTTT.

This clonotype was found a few times. The chain recombines TRBV7-9 with TRBJ1-2; TRBD1 is a possible D gene (5 bases). CDR3 size: 14 residues. V lost 7 bases, J lost 4 bases, and 16 bases lay in between. Per germline, CDR1 SEHNR and CDR2 FQNEAQ (reference sequence). The CDR3, as DNA: TGTGCCAGCACCTTTAATGGGGGAACCTATGGCTACACCTTC. This translates into CASTFNGGTYGYTF.

The rearrangement joins TRBV5-1 to TRBJ2-2; 10 bases are shared with TRBD1. After removal of 6 bases from V and 4 bases from J, the junction contained 3 bases not matched to a gene. The germline V gene encodes CDR1 SGHRS and CDR2 YFSETQ. The CDR3 runs 14 residues. Here the CDR3 reads CASNRDRGTGELFF. CDR3 coding DNA: TGCGCCAGCAACCGGGACAGGGGCACCGGGGAGCTGTTTTTT.

This clonotype was counted many times. The V call is TRBV6-5, the J call TRBJ2-5; TRBD2 agrees at 7 bases. From germline, CDR1 is MNHEY and CDR2 SVGAGI. The V and J ends lost 2 bases and 1 base, in that order; junction bases with no gene match: 7. CDR3 length: 16 residues. The CDR3 DNA sequence: TGTGCCAGCAGTTACGCAAGTGCTAGCGGCCAAGAGACCCAGTACTTC. Translating it yields CASSYASASGQETQYF.

The chain recombines TRBV28 with TRBJ2-4, with D maybe TRBD2 (6 bases). V lost 3 bases, J lost 12 bases, and 18 bases lay in between. Germline V gene lookup returns CDR1 MDHEN and CDR2 SYDVKM. The CDR3 runs to 14 residues. The CDR3 here is CASSFGSRGVPQYF. In DNA, the CDR3 is TGTGCCAGCAGTTTCGGGAGCCGTGGGGTTCCTCAGTACTTC.

CDR3 in DNA: TGTGCCAGCAGGGACGGGACTAGCGGGATCCAAGAGACCCAGTACTTC. Translated: CASRDGTSGIQETQYF. The V call is TRBV28, the J call TRBJ2-5; 13 bases are shared with TRBD2. V shed 6 bases and J 1 base; nucleotides not matched to a gene: 5. The CDR3 extends over 16 amino acids. Germline V gives CDR1 MDHEN, CDR2 SYDVKM. Looking up the rest from reference TRBV28 and TRBJ2-5 gives the full variable domain: DVKVTQSSRYLVKRTGEKVFLECVQDMDHENMFWYRQDPGLGLRLIYFSYDVKMKEKGDIPEGYSVSREKKERFSLILESASTNQTSMYLCASRDGTSGIQETQYFGPGTRLLVL.

This clonotype was detected a few times. This chain connects TRBV20-1 to TRBJ1-5; 10 nucleotides agree with TRBD1. This CDR3 region has 17 residues. V trimming: 5 bases; J trimming: 7 bases; junction bases outside the gene matches: 17. Germline V gene sequence: CDR1 DFQATT, CDR2 SNEGSKA (reference sequence). The CDR3 sequence is CSAGGGTGDHSGQPQHF. In nucleotides, the CDR3 is TGCAGTGCTGGTGGGGGGACAGGGGACCACTCAGGGCAGCCCCAGCATTTT.